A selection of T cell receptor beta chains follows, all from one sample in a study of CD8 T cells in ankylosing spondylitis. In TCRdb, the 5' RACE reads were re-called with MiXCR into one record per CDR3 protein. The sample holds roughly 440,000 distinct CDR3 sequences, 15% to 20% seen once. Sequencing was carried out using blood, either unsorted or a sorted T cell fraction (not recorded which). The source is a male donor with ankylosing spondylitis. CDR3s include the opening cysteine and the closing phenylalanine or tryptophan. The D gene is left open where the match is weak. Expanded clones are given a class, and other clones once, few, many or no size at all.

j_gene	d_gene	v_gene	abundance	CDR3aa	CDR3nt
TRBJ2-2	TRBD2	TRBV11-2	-	CASRPSGNGGELFF	TGTGCCAGCAGACCTAGCGGGAACGGCGGGGAGCTGTTTTTT
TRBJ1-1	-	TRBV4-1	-	CASSQVLGAGNTEAFF	TGCGCCAGCAGCCAAGTGCTGGGGGCGGGGAACACTGAAGCTTTCTTT
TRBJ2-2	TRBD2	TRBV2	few	CASRQAGVNTGELFF	TGTGCCAGCAGACAAGCGGGGGTGAACACCGGGGAGCTGTTTTTT
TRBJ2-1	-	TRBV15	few	CATSRAPAVYNEQFF	TGTGCCACCAGCAGAGCGCCAGCCGTCTACAATGAGCAGTTCTTC
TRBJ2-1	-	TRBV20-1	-	CSATAPGRLNEQFF	TGCAGTGCTACGGCCCCTGGGCGACTCAATGAGCAGTTCTTC
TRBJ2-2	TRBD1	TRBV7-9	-	CANSPRTGVNTGELFF	TGTGCCAACAGCCCCCGGACAGGGGTAAACACCGGGGAGCTGTTTTTT
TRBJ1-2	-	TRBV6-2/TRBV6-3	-	CASSRGGPSNYGYTF	TGTGCCAGCAGCCGGGGCGGACCGTCTAACTATGGCTACACCTTC
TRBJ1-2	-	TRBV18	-	CASSPQNRYNRGGYTF	TGTGCCAGCTCACCCCAGAACCGGTACAACCGGGGGGGCTACACCTTC
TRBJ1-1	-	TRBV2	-	CASSRGANTEAFF	TGTGCCAGCAGCAGGGGAGCGAACACTGAAGCTTTCTTT
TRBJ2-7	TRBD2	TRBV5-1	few	CASRELAGAYEQYF	TGCGCCAGCAGGGAACTAGCGGGGGCGTACGAGCAGTACTTC
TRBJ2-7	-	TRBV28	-	CASRPSDRDGSEQYF	TGTGCCAGCAGACCCTCGGACAGAGATGGGTCCGAGCAGTACTTC
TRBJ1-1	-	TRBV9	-	CASSGGSGHTEAFF	TGTGCCAGCAGCGGGGGATCCGGACACACTGAAGCTTTCTTT
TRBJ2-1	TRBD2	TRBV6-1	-	CASSLRPLAVNYNEQFF	TGTGCCAGCAGCCTCCGCCCTCTAGCGGTAAACTACAATGAGCAGTTCTTC
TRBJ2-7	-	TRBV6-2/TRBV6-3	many	CASSYSGSPPNEQYF	TGTGCCAGCAGTTACTCGGGAAGTCCTCCTAACGAGCAGTACTTC
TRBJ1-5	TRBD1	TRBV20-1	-	CSARDGTGTQPQHF	TGCAGTGCTAGAGATGGGACAGGGACTCAGCCCCAGCATTTT
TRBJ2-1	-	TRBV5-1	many	CASSFSGTYNEQFF	TGCGCCAGCAGCTTTTCAGGGACCTACAATGAGCAGTTCTTC
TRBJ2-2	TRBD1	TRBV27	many	CASTWDRGRGELFF	TGTGCCAGCACCTGGGACAGGGGGCGCGGGGAGCTGTTTTTT
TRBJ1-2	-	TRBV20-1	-	CSATTGEITYGYTF	TGCAGTGCTACTACAGGCGAAATAACCTATGGCTACACCTTC
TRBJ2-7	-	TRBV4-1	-	CASSQGPSYEQYF	TGCGCCAGCAGCCAAGGCCCTTCCTACGAGCAGTACTTC
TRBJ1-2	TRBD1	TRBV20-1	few	CSARPGDRGIYGYTF	TGCAGTGCTAGGCCCGGGGACAGGGGGATCTATGGCTACACCTTC
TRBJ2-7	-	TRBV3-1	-	CASSHSLREQYF	TGTGCCAGCAGCCATTCGTTACGAGAGCAGTACTTC
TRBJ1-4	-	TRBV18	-	CASSPGQKLFF	TGTGCCAGCTCACCCGGACAGAAACTGTTTTTT
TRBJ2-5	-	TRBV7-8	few	CASSLRPPQGREETQYF	TGTGCCAGCAGCTTAAGGCCCCCGCAGGGGAGGGAAGAGACCCAGTACTTC
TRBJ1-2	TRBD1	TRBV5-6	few	CASSSIGQGIYGYTF	TGTGCCAGCAGCTCGATAGGACAGGGGATCTATGGCTACACCTTC
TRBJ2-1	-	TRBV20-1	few	CSPLVSAYNEQFF	TGCAGTCCCCTGGTCTCAGCTTACAATGAGCAGTTCTTC
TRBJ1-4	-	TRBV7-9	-	CASSLKGTNEKLFF	TGTGCCAGCAGCCTAAAGGGAACTAATGAAAAACTGTTTTTT
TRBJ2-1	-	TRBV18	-	CASSPPGTGPNEQFF	TGTGCCAGCTCACCACCCGGCACGGGCCCCAATGAGCAGTTCTTC
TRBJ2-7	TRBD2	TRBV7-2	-	CASRPSGWLAGHEQYF	TGTGCCAGCAGACCTAGTGGTTGGCTAGCGGGCCACGAGCAGTACTTC
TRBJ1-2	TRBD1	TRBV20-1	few	CSAVPRDRVYGYTF	TGCAGTGCTGTTCCCCGGGACAGGGTATATGGCTACACCTTC
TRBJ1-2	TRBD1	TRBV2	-	CASRRGDSTYGYTF	TGTGCCAGCCGCCGGGGGGACAGTACCTATGGCTACACCTTC
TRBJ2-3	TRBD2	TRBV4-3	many	CASSQDLAGGRDTQYF	TGCGCCAGCAGCCAGGACCTAGCGGGAGGGAGAGATACGCAGTATTTT
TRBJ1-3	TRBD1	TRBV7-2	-	CASSPGQGVNTIYF	TGTGCCAGCAGCCCGGGACAGGGGGTAAACACCATATATTTT
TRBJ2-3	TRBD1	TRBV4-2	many	CASSQVRDREDTQYF	TGTGCCAGCAGCCAAGTTAGGGACAGGGAAGACACGCAGTATTTT
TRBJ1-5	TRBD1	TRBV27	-	CASSFHSLTGGNQPQHF	TGTGCCAGCAGTTTCCACTCTCTTACAGGGGGTAATCAGCCCCAGCATTTT
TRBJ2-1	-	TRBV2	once	CASRGEVNEQFF	TGTGCCAGCAGGGGGGAAGTGAATGAGCAGTTCTTC
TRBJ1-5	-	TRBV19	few	CASSSKGTGGQPQHF	TGTGCCAGTAGTTCAAAGGGGACGGGGGGCCAGCCCCAGCATTTT